This TCR beta chain originates from a study of cytomegalovirus exposure and HLA in healthy donors (dated by TCRdb to about 2017). A note on the overall study: An earlier analysis of 587 of the donors reported under 300 Gb of sequence data and 117 million unique TCR beta sequences obtained from approximately 180 million T cells. Because of strong linkage in the cohort, a few DR-DQ haplotypes were treated as single units for association and clustering. Of the roughly 400 genotyped donors, approximately 80% fell in the genetic ancestry cluster associated with self-reported Caucasian donors. Donor age, sex, ethnicity and CMV serostatus were compiled together with the repertoire data. Typing coverage differed by locus: A, B, C, DRB1 and DQB1 were typed in about 620-640 donors, DQA1 in 500 to 550, DPA1 in 600 to 610, and DPB1 in roughly 470. Rather than using new phenotypic data, the later analysis identified candidate immune exposures from TCR beta sequences and from how often those sequences occurred across donors. An early release covering more than 500 HLA-typed donors comprised 250 to 350 gigabases of sequencing data and around 80 million unique TCR sequences. The study used immunosequencing to profile the T cell repertoires of several hundred subjects and linked those repertoires to cytomegalovirus serostatus. High-throughput TCR immunosequencing, statistical association of individual TCRs with disease status, and machine learning were combined to predict cytomegalovirus infection status. Every repertoire in the discovery cohort had been generated on one and the same sequencing platform. To study patterns of TCR occurrence, a later analysis re-analyzed previously published TCR beta repertoires from under 750 donors and added high-resolution HLA genotyping. Among some 400 genotyped donors of the cohort, an average of about 240,000 unique TCR beta nucleotide sequences was sequenced per donor, of which approximately 19% were non-productive. In an earlier analysis of 587 of the donors, high-throughput TCR beta sequencing was used to judge whether each TCR beta V gene segment behaved as functional or pseudogenic. The study aimed to test whether cataloging public T cell receptors could reveal signatures of past pathogen exposure. HLA typing covered class I and class II loci at four-digit resolution. Along with the approximately 700-subject first cohort, a separate validation cohort of over a hundred different subjects was used. Genome-wide SNP genotypes for about 55% of the 666 donors were used in a later genetic analysis, which treated that subset as a discovery cohort. Overall results and qualifications from the work: Compared with the 666-donor mean, donors in an Asian-associated ancestry cluster had fewer N-insertions in productive TCRs, according to a later genetic analysis. Cytomegalovirus status was reported to be diagnosed by the classifier with high specificity and sensitivity in both the original and validation cohorts. CMV serostatus was the only immune exposure information available for the cohort. In a later analysis, several top co-occurrence clusters were reported to appear linked to parvovirus B19, influenza, CMV and Epstein-Barr virus. This cohort had only TCR beta chains sequenced, and the lack of alpha or paired-chain data limited which features could be detected. The presence/absence analyses assumed that sequencing depth was roughly uniform across donors, and that assumption may not be true. In a later genetic analysis, a missense DCLRE1C variant was associated with V-gene and J-gene trimming of TCR beta chains, and the association was replicated in an independent cohort. Because the 87-base-pair reads could not distinguish some IMGT-functional V segments, including TRBV6-2 and TRBV6-3, those segments were excluded. Over 15 rarely observed V segments, including chromosome 9 orphons, were excluded from the earlier analysis of a few hundred of the donors because counts were too low. It was suggested by the authors that the approach could potentially be generalized to other disease states and immunological phenotypes. Most TCR sequences were observed very rarely across donors, whereas some public TCRs were present in many individuals. In vitro tests confirmed that three of the cytomegalovirus-associated TCR beta chains recognize cytomegalovirus antigens. A total of 150 to 200 TCR beta chains were listed by the study as associated with cytomegalovirus. An earlier analysis of approximately 590 of the donors showed that most TCR beta V segments appeared in productive rearrangements either about 87% or about 30% of the time, which broadly matched IMGT annotations. A cluster of highly shared sequence variants was judged likely to be a technical artifact of the sequencing pipeline. A later analysis found that TCR association rates varied across HLA loci, with DRB1 alleles showing the most associated TCRs and HLA-C alleles the fewest. In a later analysis, 15,000 to 20,000 TCR beta sequences were associated with specific HLA alleles at a false discovery rate of 0.05. Linkage disequilibrium might explain the correlated functional status among segregating V segments, but an unknown experimental factor could not be excluded. Because some donors lacked HLA typing at each locus, the association tests relied only on the typed subset. In a later analysis, HLA-associated TCR beta chains showed more clonal expansion and lower generation probabilities than non-associated chains that were equally common. A further reported finding was that TCR beta sequences accurately predicted the HLA-A and HLA-B alleles for most subjects in the first cohort. In a later analysis, most CMV-associated TCR beta chains were found to appear HLA-restricted, with HLA associations seemingly driven largely by CMV exposure. When HLA alleles, especially DR and DQ, strongly co-occurred, attributing TCR associations to individual alleles was difficult.

Receptors were amplified or captured by the immunoSEQ multiplex PCR assay. For the multiplex PCR, a mixture combining 60 forward primers for TCR Vbeta segments and 13 reverse primers for TCR Jbeta segments was used. A multiplex PCR assay on genomic DNA amplified the CDR3 region of rearranged TCR beta genes. On the Illumina HiSeq System, the amplified TCR beta libraries were sequenced as 87-base-pair reads. The authors processed their data as follows. A later analysis tallied 75 million to 95 million unique TCR beta chains across the 666 repertoires, and some 12 million of those chains were shared by two or more donors. Raw reads were error-corrected and collapsed into unique sequences by a nearest-neighbor algorithm in which closely related sequences were merged to remove PCR and sequencing errors. V, D and J gene segments were assigned by aligning CDR3 sequences to IMGT reference sequences. For a sequence to be retained, a match of at least six nucleotides to both a V gene segment and a J gene segment was required. A rearrangement was called productive if the CDR3 had no stop codons and remained in frame with V and J, and every other rearrangement was called non-productive. Following IMGT convention, CDR3 was defined as the stretch from the second conserved V-encoded cysteine up to the conserved J-encoded phenylalanine. The earlier analysis of more than 450 of the donors excluded sequences that lacked an unambiguous match to a single V gene segment. In an earlier analysis of roughly 500 of the donors, V segments were called functional above 56.7% productive rearrangements and were called segregating when the between-donor standard deviation exceeded 5%. A statistical classification framework was built to diagnose cytomegalovirus status from the catalog of TCR beta chain sequences. In a later analysis, TCR nucleotide sequences were compared against IMGT/GENE-DB human TR gene sequences so that V and J genes could be assigned. In a later analysis, CDR3 sequences and most-parsimonious VDJ recombination scenarios were assigned using the TCRdist pipeline. In a later analysis, each TCR beta chain was defined by its CDR3 amino acid sequence together with its V-gene family, and reads lacking a unique V-gene family were excluded. As a way to deal with suspected cross-contamination and a sequencing artifact, a later analysis dropped roughly 620 nucleotide sequences that were highly shared and had low generation probability. In a later analysis, a clonal expansion index for each public chain was calculated from normalized within-repertoire ranks of inferred template counts. A later analysis computed generation probabilities with a VDJ recombination model fitted to out-of-frame rearrangements, and checked the results against IGoR. In a later analysis, hypergeometric tests were used to score TCR-TCR, TCR-HLA and TCR-CMV co-occurrence, with a repertoire-size bias correction applied to TCR pairs. In a later analysis, false discovery rates were estimated by permuting HLA or CMV assignments 20 times. In a later analysis, co-occurring TCRs were grouped using DBSCAN, and TCRdist sequence similarity was added for clustering within HLA-allele-positive subsets. Repertoires with fewer than 30,000 or more than 120,000 public chains were left out of co-occurrence clustering, as were about 5 repertoires with anomalous nucleotide sharing. As stored in TCRdb, this immuneACCESS dataset retains in-frame rearrangements with V and J assigned. A fraction of the clones does not appear; measured against another copy, unresolved V genes explain less than half of the discrepancy, and the remainder lacks a known reason. The DNA was the basis for D and trimming; V, J and clone size are from that table. The sample table shows under 65,000 clones, and about three quarters are seen once. The ten largest account for 8.1% of the sample.

Reading from cysteine to phenylalanine, the CDR3 counts 10 amino acids. Only the CDR3 DNA is retained, 30 bases long and in frame from the first base. According to the germline V gene, CDR1 reads SNHLY and CDR2 reads FYNNEI. V is cut by 10 bases and J by 4 bases, and the space between the germline ends is 4 bases. This clone was picked up a small number of times. This receptor's antigen is unknown. One base away there is no much larger clone; base qualities are not given. In total, 666 healthy bone marrow donors made up the cohort. At the time of sampling, all cohort members were nominally healthy, though unrecorded immune exposures were likely present. The donor was CMV seropositive and was included in the group of 250 to 350 seropositive cohort members. A peripheral blood sample was provided by each donor, and peripheral blood mononuclear cells were used for TCR beta sequencing. Genomic DNA was extracted from the blood cell samples with the Qiagen DNeasy Blood Extraction Kit.

Sequenced input: PBMCs. The chain was built from TRBV2 and TRBJ2-2; too little of a D gene remains to name it. The TCR originated in a man aged 30-40 years in good health and CMV-seropositive. The encoded CDR3 is CAIFTGELFF. The nucleotide sequence reads as follows: TGTGCCATCTTCACCGGGGAGCTGTTTTTT.